One and the same sample provided the 25 T cell receptor beta chains below, sequenced in a study of cytomegalovirus exposure and HLA in healthy donors. With 60 Vbeta and 13 Jbeta primers, the PCR was carried out. Profiling relied on immunoSEQ multiplex PCR, and the TCRdb table lists in-frame clones only, not all of them. The sample gives 100,000 to 150,000 clones, 80% to 85% of which show up once; approximately 1% is in the top ten. What was sequenced was PBMCs. The receptors shown here come from a woman in her 30s in good health and CMV-seronegative.

The chain links TRBV11-3 to TRBJ1-1; possibly TRBD1 for D (6 bases). CDR1 is SGHNT and CDR2 is YENEEA in the germline V gene. Trimming stripped 1 base from V and 3 bases from J, with 12 bases between. CDR3 size: 15 residues. The CDR3: CASSLGRGRDTEAFF. The CDR3 region has the DNA TGTGCCAGCAGCTTAGGCAGGGGCCGTGACACTGAAGCTTTCTTT.

The chain carries TRBV5-1 and TRBJ2-3, with 7 bases matching TRBD1. The length of the CDR3 is 16 residues. J gave up 2 bases and V 4 bases, and 10 bases lay outside the gene matches. The germline gives CDR1 SGHRS, CDR2 YFSETQ. The CDR3 loop reads CASSITGQAYTDTQYF. In nucleotides, the CDR3 is TGCGCCAGCAGCATCACAGGACAGGCTTACACAGATACGCAGTATTTT. Looking up the rest from reference TRBV5-1 and TRBJ2-3 gives the full variable domain: KAGVTQTPRYLIKTRGQQVTLSCSPISGHRSVSWYQQTPGQGLQFLFEYFSETQRNKGNFPGRFSGRQFSNSRSEMNVSTLELGDSALYLCASSITGQAYTDTQYFGPGTRLTVL.

This clone was counted between two and nine times. The CDR3 coding sequence is TGCAGCGTCGGGACAGGGTATACGTATGAGCAGTTCTTC. This encodes CSVGTGYTYEQFF. V is TRBV29-1 and J is TRBJ2-1, with 9 bases lining up with TRBD1. The germline CDR1 and CDR2 sequences are SQVTM and ANQGSEA. CDR3 length: 13 residues. V lost 6 bases and J lost 8; bases outside the gene matches: 8.

This clone came up a few times. V usage is TRBV4-3 and J usage is TRBJ2-7; tentative D call: TRBD1 (6 bases). Trimming took off 2 bases at V and 1 base at J, with 12 bases between the two ends. This CDR3 region has 15 residues. Per germline, CDR1 LGHNA and CDR2 YSLEER. CDR3 in amino acids: CASSQTPTGSYEQYF. In DNA form, the CDR3 reads TGCGCCAGCAGCCAAACCCCGACAGGATCCTACGAGCAGTACTTC.

V gene TRBV2 combines with J gene TRBJ2-5; tentatively, D is TRBD1 (5 bases). The assigned J gene may be wrong: the sequence end matches TRBJ2-7 better. The CDR3 loop spans 13 amino acids. The V gene's germline CDR1 is SNHLY and CDR2 FYNNEI. CDR3 DNA: TGTGCCAGCAGTGAACAAGGGGCCGACGAGCAGTACTTC. Translation gives CASSEQGADEQYF.

V and J are TRBV7-2 and TRBJ1-4, with 8 nucleotides matching TRBD1. Germline V gene sequence: CDR1 SGHTA, CDR2 FQGNSA. This CDR3 has 15 residues. V was clipped by 2 bases and J by 7 bases; unmatched bases: 6. CDR3 nucleotide sequence: TGTGCCAGCAGCTTAAGGACAGGGAACGCTGAAAAACTGTTTTTT. It codes for CASSLRTGNAEKLFF.

The J gene is TRBJ2-7, the V gene TRBV5-4; 8 bases match TRBD2. The germline V gene has CDR1 SGHNT and CDR2 YYREEE (reference sequence). This CDR3 region has 11 residues. With 3 bases clipped from V and 7 bases from J, the junction kept 0 bases outside the gene matches. DNA for the CDR3: TGTGCCAGCAGCTCGGGGGGGGAGCAGTACTTC. This gives the protein CASSSGGEQYF.

The J gene is TRBJ1-2, the V gene TRBV6-5, with a weak D call TRBD1 (6 bases). Germline V lookup: CDR1 MNHEY, CDR2 SVGAGI. Trimming cost V 5 bases and J 4 bases, with 11 bases left between them. The CDR3 is 13 amino acids. The CDR3 DNA reads as TGTGCCAGCAGTAACGGACAGCTCTATGGCTACACCTTC. This encodes CASSNGQLYGYTF.

V and J are TRBV6-6 and TRBJ2-2; D perhaps matches TRBD2 (6 bases). Trimming pared 4 bases from V and 11 bases from J, leaving 11 bases between. This CDR3 contains 12 residues. Germline V CDR1 and CDR2: MNHNY, SVGAGI (reference sequence). The CDR3: CASSSLALELFF. The CDR3 region has the DNA TGTGCCAGCAGTTCCCTAGCGCTCGAGCTGTTTTTT.

The chain has TRBV4-1 and TRBJ2-4, with 10 bases lining up with TRBD2. CDR1 is MGHRA, CDR2 YSYEKL, per germline. V lost 3 bases, J lost 4 bases, and 3 bases stayed unmatched. The CDR3 spans 15 residues. DNA for the CDR3: TGCGCCAGCAGCCAGTTAGCGGGGGGAAAAAACATTCAGTACTTC. Translated, it gives CASSQLAGGKNIQYF.

The chain carries TRBV5-1 and TRBJ1-1; 7 bases line up with TRBD1. This CDR3 has 13 residues. Germline CDR1 is SGHRS and CDR2 is YFSETQ. Trimming removed 0 bases from V and 6 bases from J; junction bases left unmatched: 2. The CDR3 DNA reads as TGCGCCAGCAGCTTGGAGGGGACAGCTGAAGCTTTCTTT. Its translation: CASSLEGTAEAFF.

The chain uses TRBV7-8 and TRBJ2-3; tentative D call: TRBD2 (5 bases). The V end lost 1 base, the J end lost 0 bases, and 8 bases lay between the germline ends. The CDR3 totals 15 residues. Germline CDR1 and CDR2: SGHVS and FQNEAQ. The CDR3 sequence: CASSLVRGSTDTQYF. The CDR3 nucleotides read TGTGCCAGCAGCTTAGTACGGGGTAGCACAGATACGCAGTATTTT.

The chain links TRBV28 to TRBJ2-7, with 11 bases that match TRBD2. Trimming took 5 bases from V and 2 from J; bases not matched to a gene: 5. Germline V CDR1 and CDR2: MDHEN, SYDVKM. This CDR3 spans 15 amino acids. CDR3 sequence: CASSRGTSGTYEQYF. The CDR3, as DNA: TGTGCCAGCAGTAGAGGGACTAGCGGAACCTACGAGCAGTACTTC.

This clone was seen only a few times. V is TRBV6-1 and J is TRBJ2-7; possibly TRBD1 for D (6 bases). The CDR3 consists of 15 residues. Looked up from germline, CDR1 is MNHNS and CDR2 is SASEGT. V lost 2 bases, J lost 2 bases, and 13 bases lay in between. The CDR3 loop reads CASSESRTAAYEQYF. The CDR3 nucleotides are TGTGCCAGCAGTGAATCCCGGACAGCAGCCTACGAGCAGTACTTC.

The CDR3 coding sequence is TGTGCCAGCAGTTACTTCTCGCCTAGCGGGTATGAGCAGTTCTTC. It translates to CASSYFSPSGYEQFF. The chain employs TRBV6-5 and TRBJ2-1, with TRBD2 identical over 8 bases. The CDR3 runs 15 residues. Germline V CDR1 and CDR2: MNHEY, SVGAGI. V shed 1 base and J 8 bases; nucleotides not matched to a gene: 7.

The rearrangement uses TRBV7-9 and TRBJ2-1; D may be TRBD2 (6 bases). Germline V gene data show CDR1 as SEHNR and CDR2 as FQNEAQ (reference sequence). With 5 bases removed from V and 3 bases from J, the gap between germline ends came to 23 bases. This CDR3 has 18 amino acids. The CDR3 nucleotides are TGTGCCAGCAGCGTCCCCGGGACTCGAAGGCCGGTCTACAATGAGCAGTTCTTC. This codes for CASSVPGTRRPVYNEQFF.

CDR3 DNA: TGTGCCGGGCTCTTCGGACAGGCCCCAGAGGATGGCTACACCTTC. Protein sequence: CAGLFGQAPEDGYTF. The rearrangement links TRBV18 to TRBJ1-2; TRBD1 matches 7 bases. The CDR3 runs to 15 residues. Losses at the gene ends were 11 bases for V and 6 bases for J; bases not matched to a gene: 18. In germline, CDR1 is KGHSH, CDR2 LQKENI.

The chain couples TRBV7-2 to TRBJ2-3; D is possibly TRBD2 (5 bases). The CDR3 extends over 16 amino acids. CDR1 is SGHTA and CDR2 is FQGNSA in the germline V gene. V was trimmed by 5 bases and J by 2 bases, leaving 17 bases between them. CDR3 nucleotides: TGTGCCAGCAGCGCCCGGGGTAGCCCTCTCACAGATACGCAGTATTTT. Amino acid sequence: CASSARGSPLTDTQYF.

The gene calls are TRBV9 and TRBJ2-5; weak D call: TRBD2 (6 bases). Trimming took 3 bases from V and 4 from J, leaving 19 bases between them. The germline CDR1 and CDR2 sequences are SGDLS and YYNGEE. The CDR3 extends over 16 amino acids. The CDR3 reads CASSAGVGLGAETQYF. The CDR3 nucleotides read TGTGCCAGCAGCGCGGGGGTGGGACTTGGGGCAGAGACCCAGTACTTC.

The V call is TRBV5-4, the J call TRBJ2-1; no definite D call. Trimming shortened V by 3 bases and J by 5 bases, and 3 bases separated the two germline ends. This CDR3 spans 11 amino acids. The V gene's germline CDR1 is SGHNT and CDR2 YYREEE (reference sequence). The CDR3 is CASSSDNEQFF. In nucleotides, the CDR3 is TGTGCCAGCAGCTCTGACAATGAGCAGTTCTTC.

The gene calls are TRBV29-1 and TRBJ2-7; D gene unclear. CDR1 is SQVTM and CDR2 is ANQGSEA in the germline V gene. This CDR3 has 14 residues. V was shortened by 5 bases and J by 2 bases, with 16 bases between the two germline ends. The DNA of the CDR3 is TGCAGCGTTTTAGACACCCATCCTCCCTACGAGCAGTACTTC. Translating it yields CSVLDTHPPYEQYF.

The CDR3 spells CAWTLGGSTEAFF. CDR3 DNA sequence: TGTGCCTGGACCCTGGGGGGAAGTACTGAAGCTTTCTTT. The gene calls are TRBV30 and TRBJ1-1; the D gene is possibly TRBD1 (5 bases). Trimming pared 4 bases from V and 5 bases from J, leaving 14 bases between. This CDR3 contains 13 residues. Germline V CDR1 and CDR2: GTSNPN, SVGIG (reference sequence).

The gene calls are TRBV7-9 and TRBJ2-5, with TRBD2 as a possible D gene (7 bases). This CDR3 comprises 12 residues. The V end lost 6 bases, the J end lost 7 bases, and 12 bases lay between the germline ends. Germline V CDR1 and CDR2: SEHNR, FQNEAQ (reference sequence). The CDR3 nucleotides are TGTGCCAGCAGTCCGGGGGGCCTGACCCAGTACTTC. Its translation is CASSPGGLTQYF. The whole variable domain, filled in from reference TRBV7-9 and TRBJ2-5, reads DTGVSQNPRHKITKRGQNVTFRCDPISEHNRLYWYRQTLGQGPEFLTYFQNEAQLEKSRLLSDRFSAERPKGSFSTLEIQRTEQGDSAMYLCASSPGGLTQYFGPGTRLLVL.

V is TRBV19 and J is TRBJ2-1; D might be TRBD1 (6 bases). Germline V gene data show CDR1 as LNHDA and CDR2 as SQIVND (reference sequence). V was trimmed by 6 bases and J by 4 bases, leaving 13 bases between them. CDR3 length: 14 residues. CDR3 DNA: TGTGCCAGTAGCCCCCAGGGGCCTTACAATGAGCAGTTCTTC. Protein sequence: CASSPQGPYNEQFF.

The rearrangement joins TRBV18 to TRBJ2-4; the D gene is possibly TRBD2 (7 bases). In germline, CDR1 is KGHSH, CDR2 LQKENI. Trimming took off 0 bases at V and 2 bases at J, with 17 bases between the two ends. This CDR3 is built from 18 residues. As DNA, the CDR3 is TGTGCCAGCTCACCACCGAAGGGGGAGGGAGGGTCCAAAAACATTCAGTACTTC. Its translation is CASSPPKGEGGSKNIQYF.